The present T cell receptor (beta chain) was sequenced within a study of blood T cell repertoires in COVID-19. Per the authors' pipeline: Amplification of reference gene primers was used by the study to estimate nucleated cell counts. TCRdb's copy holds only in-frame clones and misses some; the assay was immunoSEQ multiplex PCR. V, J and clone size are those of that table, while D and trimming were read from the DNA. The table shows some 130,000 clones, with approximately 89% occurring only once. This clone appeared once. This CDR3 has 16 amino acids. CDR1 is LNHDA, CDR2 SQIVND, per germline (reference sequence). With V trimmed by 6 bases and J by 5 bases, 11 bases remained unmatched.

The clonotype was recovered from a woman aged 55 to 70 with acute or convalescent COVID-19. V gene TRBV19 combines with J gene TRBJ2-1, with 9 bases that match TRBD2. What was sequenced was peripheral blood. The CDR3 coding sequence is TGTGCCAGTAGCGATGGGCGGCTAGCGGGGAACAATGAGCAGTTCTTC. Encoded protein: CASSDGRLAGNNEQFF.